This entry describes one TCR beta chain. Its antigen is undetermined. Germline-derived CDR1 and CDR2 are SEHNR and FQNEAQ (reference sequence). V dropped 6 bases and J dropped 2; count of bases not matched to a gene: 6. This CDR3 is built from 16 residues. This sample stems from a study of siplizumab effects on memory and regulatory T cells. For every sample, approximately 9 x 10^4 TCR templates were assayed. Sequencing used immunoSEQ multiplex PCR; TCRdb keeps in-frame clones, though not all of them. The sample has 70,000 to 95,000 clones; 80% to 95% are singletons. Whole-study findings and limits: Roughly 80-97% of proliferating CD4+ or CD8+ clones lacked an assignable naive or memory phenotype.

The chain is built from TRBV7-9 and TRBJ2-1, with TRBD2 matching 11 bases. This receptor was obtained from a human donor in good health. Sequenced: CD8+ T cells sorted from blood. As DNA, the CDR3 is TGTGCCAGCAGGGCTAGCGGGGGGCCAACCTACAATGAGCAGTTCTTC. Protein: CASRASGGPTYNEQFF.